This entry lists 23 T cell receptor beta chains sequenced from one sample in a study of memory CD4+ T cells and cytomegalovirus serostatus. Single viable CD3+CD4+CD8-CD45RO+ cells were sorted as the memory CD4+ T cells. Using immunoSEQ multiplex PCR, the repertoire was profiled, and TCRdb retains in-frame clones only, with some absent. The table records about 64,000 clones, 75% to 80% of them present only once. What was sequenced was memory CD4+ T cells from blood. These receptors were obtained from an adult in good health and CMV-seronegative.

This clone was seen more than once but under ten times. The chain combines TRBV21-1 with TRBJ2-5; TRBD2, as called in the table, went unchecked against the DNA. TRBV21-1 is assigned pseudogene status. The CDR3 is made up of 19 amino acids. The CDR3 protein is CASSKSTRAPSGVQETQYF. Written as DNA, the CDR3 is TGTGCCAGCAGCAAATCGACCCGAGCACCTAGCGGGGTACAAGAGACCCAGTACTTC.

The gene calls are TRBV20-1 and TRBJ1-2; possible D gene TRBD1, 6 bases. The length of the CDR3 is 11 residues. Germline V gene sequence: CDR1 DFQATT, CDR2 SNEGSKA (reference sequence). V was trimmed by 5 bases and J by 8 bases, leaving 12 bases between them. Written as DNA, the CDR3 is TGCAGTGCTTTTCAGGGGTGGGGCTACACCTTC. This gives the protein CSAFQGWGYTF.

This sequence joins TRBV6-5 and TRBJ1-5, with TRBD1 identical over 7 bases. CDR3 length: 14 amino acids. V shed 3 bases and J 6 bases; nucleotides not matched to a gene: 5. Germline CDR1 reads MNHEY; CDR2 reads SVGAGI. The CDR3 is CASSYVQGVQPQHF. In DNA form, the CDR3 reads TGTGCCAGCAGTTATGTGCAGGGGGTTCAGCCCCAGCATTTT.

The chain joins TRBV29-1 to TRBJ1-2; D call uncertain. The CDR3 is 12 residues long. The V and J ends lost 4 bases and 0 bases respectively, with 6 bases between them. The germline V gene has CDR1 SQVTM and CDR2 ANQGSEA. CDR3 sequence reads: CSVVGSNYGYTF. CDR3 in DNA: TGCAGCGTTGTGGGGTCTAACTATGGCTACACCTTC.

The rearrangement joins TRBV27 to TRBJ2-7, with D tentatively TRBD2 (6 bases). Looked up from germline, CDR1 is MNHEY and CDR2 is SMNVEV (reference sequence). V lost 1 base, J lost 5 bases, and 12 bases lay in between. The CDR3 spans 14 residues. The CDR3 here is CASSLLQGGDEQYF. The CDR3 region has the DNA TGTGCCAGCAGTTTATTGCAGGGCGGGGACGAGCAGTACTTC.

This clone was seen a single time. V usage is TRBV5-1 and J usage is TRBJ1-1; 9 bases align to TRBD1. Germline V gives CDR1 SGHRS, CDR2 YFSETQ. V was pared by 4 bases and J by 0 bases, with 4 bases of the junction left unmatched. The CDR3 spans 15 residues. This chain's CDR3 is CASSPQGAVNTEAFF. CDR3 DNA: TGCGCCAGCAGCCCACAGGGGGCGGTGAACACTGAAGCTTTCTTT.

CDR3 sequence (DNA): TGTGCCAGCAGCGGGCTCGGACAGGGACTATCGGAAGGAAACACCATATATTTT. As protein: CASSGLGQGLSEGNTIYF. The V and J genes are TRBV4-2 and TRBJ1-3, with TRBD1 identical over 8 bases. The J segment lost 4 bases and the V segment lost 5 bases, leaving 16 bases of the junction unmatched. The CDR3 length is 18 residues. CDR1 and CDR2 (germline): LGHNA, YNFKEQ.

Here the CDR3 reads CASSEARFDRGQPQHF. The CDR3 bases are TGTGCCAGCAGTGAAGCGCGGTTTGACAGGGGTCAGCCCCAGCATTTT. The chain uses TRBV6-1 and TRBJ1-5, with 8 bases aligning to TRBD1. V gave up 0 bases and J gave up 6 bases; unmatched junction bases: 7. CDR3 length equals 16 residues. Germline CDR1 and CDR2: MNHNS and SASEGT.

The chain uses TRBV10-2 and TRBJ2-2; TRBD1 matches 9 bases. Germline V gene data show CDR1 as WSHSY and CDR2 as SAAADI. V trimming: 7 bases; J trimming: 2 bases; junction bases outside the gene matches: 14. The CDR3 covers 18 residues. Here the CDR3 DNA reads TGCGCCAGCAACCCCTCTTCCGGGACAGGGATTAACACCGGGGAGCTGTTTTTT. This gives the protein CASNPSSGTGINTGELFF.

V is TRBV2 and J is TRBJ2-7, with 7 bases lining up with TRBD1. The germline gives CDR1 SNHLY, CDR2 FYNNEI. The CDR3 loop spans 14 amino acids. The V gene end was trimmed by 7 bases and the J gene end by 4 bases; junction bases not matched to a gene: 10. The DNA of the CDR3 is TGTGCCAGCAAGACGGACAGGTCCGGGTACGAGCAGTACTTC. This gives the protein CASKTDRSGYEQYF. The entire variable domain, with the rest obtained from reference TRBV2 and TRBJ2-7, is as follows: EPEVTQTPSHQVTQMGQEVILRCVPISNHLYFYWYRQILGQKVEFLVSFYNNEISEKSEIFDDQFSVERPDGSNFTLKIRSTKLEDSAMYFCASKTDRSGYEQYFGPGTRLTVT.

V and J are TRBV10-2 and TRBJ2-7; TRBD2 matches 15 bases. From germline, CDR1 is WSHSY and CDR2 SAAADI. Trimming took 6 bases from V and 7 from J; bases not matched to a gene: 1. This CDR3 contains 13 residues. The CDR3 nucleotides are TGCGCCAGCAGCGGGACTAGCGGGAGGGAGCAGTACTTC. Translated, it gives CASSGTSGREQYF.

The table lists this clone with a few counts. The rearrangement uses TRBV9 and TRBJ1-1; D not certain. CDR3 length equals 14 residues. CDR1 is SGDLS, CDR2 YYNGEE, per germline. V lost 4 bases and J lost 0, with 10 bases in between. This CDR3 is CASSFRAVNTEAFF. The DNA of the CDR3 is TGTGCCAGCAGCTTCAGAGCTGTGAACACTGAAGCTTTCTTT.

CDR3 bases: TGTGCCAGCGATCGCGGGAGCCAAGAGACCCAGTACTTC. It specifies CASDRGSQETQYF. The rearrangement links TRBV7-9 to TRBJ2-5; 7 bases fit TRBD2. This CDR3 spans 13 amino acids. V gave up 8 bases and J gave up 1 base; unmatched junction bases: 4. Germline CDR1 and CDR2: SEHNR and FQNEAQ (reference sequence).

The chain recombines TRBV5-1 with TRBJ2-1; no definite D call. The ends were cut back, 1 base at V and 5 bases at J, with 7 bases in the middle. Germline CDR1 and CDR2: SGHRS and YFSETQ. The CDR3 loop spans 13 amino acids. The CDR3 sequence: CASSLNTDNEQFF. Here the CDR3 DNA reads TGCGCCAGCAGCTTGAATACAGACAATGAGCAGTTCTTC.

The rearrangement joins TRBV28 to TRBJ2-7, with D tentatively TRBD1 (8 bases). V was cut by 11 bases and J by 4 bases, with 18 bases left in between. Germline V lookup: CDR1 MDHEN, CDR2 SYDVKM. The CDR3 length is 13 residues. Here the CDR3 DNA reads TGTGCCGTCTATAAACAGGGGGGGTACGAGCAGTACTTC. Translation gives CAVYKQGGYEQYF.

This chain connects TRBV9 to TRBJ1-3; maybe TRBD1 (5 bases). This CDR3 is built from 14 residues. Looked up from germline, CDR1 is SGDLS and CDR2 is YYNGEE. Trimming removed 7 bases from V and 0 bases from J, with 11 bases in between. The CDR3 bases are TGTGCCAGCGCAGCGGGACGCTCTGGAAACACCATATATTTT. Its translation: CASAAGRSGNTIYF.

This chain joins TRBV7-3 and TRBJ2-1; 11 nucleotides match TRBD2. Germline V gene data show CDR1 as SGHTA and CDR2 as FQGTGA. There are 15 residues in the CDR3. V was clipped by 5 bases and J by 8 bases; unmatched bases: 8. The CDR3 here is CASSRVAGGRDEQFF. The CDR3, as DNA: TGTGCCAGCAGCAGAGTAGCGGGGGGGCGGGATGAGCAGTTCTTC.

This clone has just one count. CDR3 protein: CASSIQGLSNYGYTF. The CDR3 DNA follows: TGTGCCAGCAGCATACAGGGCCTCAGTAACTATGGCTACACCTTC. The rearrangement links TRBV7-2 to TRBJ1-2; TRBD1 might be the D (6 bases). The CDR3 is made up of 15 amino acids. Germline CDR1 SGHTA, CDR2 FQGNSA. Trimming stripped 5 bases from V and 1 base from J, with 14 bases between.

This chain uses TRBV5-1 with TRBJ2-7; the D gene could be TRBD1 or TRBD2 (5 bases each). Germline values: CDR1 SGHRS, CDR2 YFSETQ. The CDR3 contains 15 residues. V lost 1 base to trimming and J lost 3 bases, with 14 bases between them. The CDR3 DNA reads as TGCGCCAGCAGCTTGACATCCGGGGCCTACTACGAGCAGTACTTC. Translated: CASSLTSGAYYEQYF.

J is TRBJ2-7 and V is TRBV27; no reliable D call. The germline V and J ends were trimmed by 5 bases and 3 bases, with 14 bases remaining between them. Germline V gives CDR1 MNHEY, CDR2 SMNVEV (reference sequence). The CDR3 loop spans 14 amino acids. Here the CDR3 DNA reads TGTGCCAGCAGTCCCCGTGACCAAAACTACGAGCAGTACTTC. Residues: CASSPRDQNYEQYF.

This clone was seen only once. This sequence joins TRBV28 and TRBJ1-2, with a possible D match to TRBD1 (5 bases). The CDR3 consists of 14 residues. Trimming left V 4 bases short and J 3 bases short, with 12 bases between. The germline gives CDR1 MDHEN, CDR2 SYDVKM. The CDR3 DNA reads TGTGCCAGCAGTTCCGCGACAGCTTACTATGGCTACACCTTC. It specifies CASSSATAYYGYTF.

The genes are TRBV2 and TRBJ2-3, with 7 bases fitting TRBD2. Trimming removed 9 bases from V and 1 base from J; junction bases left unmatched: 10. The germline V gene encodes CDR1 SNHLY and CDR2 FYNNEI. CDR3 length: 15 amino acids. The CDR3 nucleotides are TGTGCCAGAAGGGGAGGGCTAGCGGGCACAGATACGCAGTATTTT. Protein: CARRGGLAGTDTQYF.

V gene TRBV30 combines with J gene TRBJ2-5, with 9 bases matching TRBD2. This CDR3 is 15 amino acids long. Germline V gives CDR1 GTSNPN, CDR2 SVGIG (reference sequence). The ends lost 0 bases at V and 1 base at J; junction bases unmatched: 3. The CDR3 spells CAWSVLAGRQETQYF. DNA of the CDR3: TGTGCCTGGAGTGTACTAGCGGGCCGCCAAGAGACCCAGTACTTC. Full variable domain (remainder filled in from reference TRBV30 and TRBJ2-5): SQTIHQWPATLVQPVGSPLSLECTVEGTSNPNLYWYRQAAGRGLQLLFYSVGIGQISSEVPQNLSASRPQDRQFILSSKKLLLSDSGFYLCAWSVLAGRQETQYFGPGTRLLVL.